The 14 T cell receptor beta chains listed next were all sequenced from one sample in a study of T cell repertoires in cytomegalovirus infection. TCRdb used MiXCR to reprocess the reads, holding one entry per CDR3 protein. The repertoire holds 350,000 to 550,000 distinct CDR3 sequences, with approximately 30% as singletons. Sequenced material: PBMCs. The receptors here all came from a human donor in good health (CMV status not recorded). Some clones in this sample may be carry-over from other donors' samples.

The chain is built from TRBV7-2 and TRBJ1-2; 9 bases line up with TRBD1. V was clipped by 5 bases and J by 4 bases; unmatched bases: 5. The CDR3 loop spans 14 amino acids. Per germline, CDR1 SGHTA and CDR2 FQGNSA. CDR3 region: CASSVGQGSYGYTF. The CDR3 DNA is TGTGCCAGCAGCGTAGGACAGGGGAGCTATGGCTACACCTTC.

As regards this clonotype: Possible read error: a much larger clone is one base away. V gene TRBV2 combines with J gene TRBJ1-4; perhaps TRBD1 as D (6 bases). The CDR3 has 15 residues. CDR1 and CDR2 (germline): SNHLY, FYNNEI. The CDR3 region is CDSSRKGVPNEKLFF. CDR3 nucleotides: TGTGACAGCAGTCGGAAGGGGGTTCCGAATGAAAAACTGTTTTTT.

The V gene is TRBV6-2 or TRBV6-3, the J gene TRBJ2-3, with TRBD2 identical over 9 bases. With 6 bases clipped from V and 0 bases from J, the junction kept 7 bases outside the gene matches. CDR1 and CDR2 from the germline V gene are MNHEY and SVGEGT. CDR3 length: 16 amino acids. The CDR3, as DNA: TGTGCCAGCAGACCAATAGCGGGAGACAGCACAGATACGCAGTATTTT. Protein product: CASRPIAGDSTDTQYF.

The chain employs TRBV29-1 and TRBJ1-1, with 8 bases that match TRBD1. This CDR3 comprises 13 residues. Germline assignment: CDR1 SQVTM and CDR2 ANQGSEA. V lost 7 bases, J lost 0 bases, and 4 bases stayed unmatched. The CDR3 DNA follows: TGCAGCGGACGGACAGGGTTGAACACTGAAGCTTTCTTT. It codes for CSGRTGLNTEAFF.

Worth noting for this clonotype: This CDR3 fails to terminate in the conserved phenylalanine or tryptophan, so it likely reflects a read error. The chain recombines TRBV4-2 with TRBJ2-3; 7 bases agree with TRBD2. Per the germline V gene, CDR1 is LGHNA and CDR2 is YNFKEQ. V was pared by 2 bases and J by 0 bases, with 8 bases of the junction left unmatched. The CDR3 totals 17 residues. The chain's CDR3 is CASSQTGTTSSTDTQYL. The CDR3 DNA reads TGTGCCAGCAGCCAAACCGGGACTACCTCTAGCACAGATACGCAGTATTTG.

This clonotype was seen ten or more times. CDR3 sequence reads: CASSFELIGGLNEQFF. CDR3 coding DNA: TGTGCCAGCAGCTTTGAGCTGATCGGGGGACTTAATGAGCAGTTCTTC. This chain joins TRBV7-2 and TRBJ2-1; the D gene is possibly TRBD2 (6 bases). Germline V gene lookup returns CDR1 SGHTA and CDR2 FQGNSA. The V and J ends lost 3 bases and 7 bases respectively, with 19 bases between them. The CDR3 sequence is 16 residues long.

A note on this clonotype: The junction does not match germline at one end; this may be a read error. The V call is TRBV7-6, the J call TRBJ1-4; no definite D call. Germline V gene sequence: CDR1 SGHVS, CDR2 FNYEAQ. The CDR3 is made up of 15 amino acids. This CDR3 reads CVSSWELRADEKLFF. The CDR3 DNA follows: TGTGTCAGCAGCTGGGAGCTTAGGGCCGATGAAAAACTGTTTTTT.

This clonotype was seen a handful of times. The chain joins TRBV28 to TRBJ1-1; D possibly corresponds to TRBD1 (5 bases). The germline V gene encodes CDR1 MDHEN and CDR2 SYDVKM. This CDR3 contains 14 residues. The V gene lost 6 bases and the J gene lost 0 bases, with 11 bases spanning the gap. Here the CDR3 DNA reads TGTGCCAGCAGGATCGACAGCCTGAACACTGAAGCTTTCTTT. Encoded protein: CASRIDSLNTEAFF.

The chain employs TRBV4-3 and TRBJ1-1, with D possibly TRBD1 on 5 matching bases. Germline V gives CDR1 LGHNA, CDR2 YSLEER. Trimming removed 4 bases from V and 2 bases from J, with 8 bases in between. There are 13 residues in the CDR3. The CDR3 nucleotides read TGCGCCAGCAGCCCTTGGGACAACACTGAAGCTTTCTTT. Translated: CASSPWDNTEAFF.

Regarding this clonotype: The CDR3 does not close with the conserved phenylalanine or tryptophan, likely indicating a read error. The chain joins TRBV6-1 to TRBJ1-6, with D uncertain. This CDR3 is 13 amino acids long. Germline CDR1 MNHNS, CDR2 SASEGT. Trimming shortened V by 6 bases and J by 8 bases, and 11 bases separated the two germline ends. The CDR3 sequence is CASSGLADSPLHS. The CDR3 DNA follows: TGTGCCAGCAGCGGTTTGGCTGATTCACCCCTCCACTCT.

A few counts support this clonotype. The V gene is TRBV24-1, the J gene TRBJ2-3, with D perhaps matching TRBD1 or TRBD2 (5 bases each). Trimming left V 6 bases short and J 8 bases short, with 17 bases between. Germline V gives CDR1 KGHDR, CDR2 SFDVKD. The CDR3 has 14 amino acids. This CDR3 reads CATSSTGLPATQYF. The CDR3 DNA sequence: TGTGCCACCAGTTCGACGGGGCTTCCAGCTACGCAGTATTTT.

The CDR3 nucleotides are TGTGCCAGCAGCCAGAGGGCCAGCGTGAATGAGCAGTTCTTC. It specifies CASSQRASVNEQFF. The V gene is TRBV11-3, the J gene TRBJ2-1; tentatively, D is TRBD2 (5 bases). CDR1 is SGHNT and CDR2 is YENEEA in the germline V gene. The CDR3 is 14 amino acids. V was pared by 5 bases and J by 7 bases, with 15 bases between.

Regarding this clonotype: This may stem from a read error, because a much larger clone lies one nucleotide away. The J gene is TRBJ2-5, the V gene TRBV7-2; D not certain. With 3 bases removed from V and 9 bases from J, the gap between germline ends came to 14 bases. CDR3 size: 13 residues. Per germline, CDR1 SGHTA and CDR2 FQGNSA. DNA of the CDR3: TGTGCCAGCAGCTTCCCCTCGCTCCGCGCCCAGTACTTC. This sequence encodes CASSFPSLRAQYF.

Comments on this clonotype: A much larger clone is a single base away; this may be a read error. The CDR3 nucleotides are TGCGCCAGAAGTGGGTCCGGGACAGGACCCCAGAACACTGAAGCTTTCTTT. As protein: CARSGSGTGPQNTEAFF. The chain carries TRBV10-2 and TRBJ1-1; TRBD1 matches 8 bases. Germline V gives CDR1 WSHSY, CDR2 SAAADI. The length of the CDR3 is 17 residues.